Below, 13 T cell receptor beta chains from the same sample are listed, as sequenced in a study of breast tumors, draining lymph nodes, adjacent tissues. Samples came from axillary lymph nodes draining the breast cancer. Using its own MiXCR run on the multiplex PCR reads, TCRdb lists one record per CDR3 protein. The table lists fewer than 200,000 distinct CDR3 sequences, 33% of them singletons. What was sequenced was axillary lymph node tissue. These receptors were collected from a female donor with breast cancer. Some clones in this sample may be carry-over from other donors' samples.

This clonotype appeared once. A much larger clone differs by one base, so this may be a read error. The chain recombines TRBV6-2 or TRBV6-3 with TRBJ2-7, with D possibly TRBD2 on 6 matching bases. V was trimmed by 6 bases and J by 2 bases, leaving 11 bases between them. This CDR3 region has 13 residues. Germline CDR1 reads MNHEY; CDR2 reads SVGEGT. The CDR3 sequence is CASRPSEAYEQYF. CDR3 nucleotides: TGTGCCAGCAGACCTAGCGAGGCCTACGAGCAGTACTTC.

CDR3 sequence reads: CASSEWGLEGTSGYTF. CDR3 bases: TGTGCCAGCAGTGAATGGGGTTTGGAAGGGACTTCGGGCTACACCTTC. The gene calls are TRBV6-1 and TRBJ1-2; D might be TRBD1 (5 bases). Germline V gives CDR1 MNHNS, CDR2 SASEGT. The CDR3 is 16 residues long. Trimming left V 2 bases short and J 8 bases short, with 21 bases between.

Remarks on this clonotype: Because the CDR3 is missing its conserved closing phenylalanine or tryptophan, this is likely a read error. The genes are TRBV20-1 and TRBJ1-2; 12 bases match TRBD1. Germline V gene lookup returns CDR1 DFQATT and CDR2 SNEGSKA (reference sequence). Germline trimming cut 3 bases from V and 7 bases from J; bases unmatched to any gene: 6. This CDR3 region has 14 residues. CDR3 sequence: CSARMGQGAAGYTS. The CDR3 DNA reads TGCAGTGCTAGGATGGGACAGGGGGCCGCTGGCTACACCTCC.

This clonotype was picked up many times. This chain links TRBV24-1 with TRBJ2-5; D is unresolved. Germline values: CDR1 KGHDR, CDR2 SFDVKD. The V and J ends lost 0 bases and 3 bases respectively, with 10 bases between them. This CDR3 has 15 residues. CDR3 sequence reads: CATSDLKVGEETQYF. The CDR3 DNA sequence: TGTGCCACCAGTGATTTGAAGGTCGGTGAAGAGACCCAGTACTTC.

J is TRBJ1-4 and V is TRBV20-1, with D maybe TRBD1 (6 bases). V dropped 4 bases and J dropped 8 bases, with 17 bases sitting between them. This CDR3 has 14 residues. Germline CDR1 and CDR2: DFQATT and SNEGSKA (reference sequence). CDR3 sequence reads: CSATTGQSNEKLFF. The CDR3 DNA reads as TGCAGTGCTACAACCGGACAGAGTAACGAAAAACTGTTTTTT.

A word on this clonotype: One base away lies a much larger clone, so this may be a sequencing read error. The chain has TRBV18 and TRBJ1-4; no firm D call. The CDR3 sequence is 13 residues long. Germline loops: CDR1 KGHSH, CDR2 LQKENI. The ends were cut back, 6 bases at V and 1 base at J, with 6 bases in the middle. The CDR3 loop reads CASSRGTNEKLFF. The CDR3 nucleotides are TGTGCCAGCTCCCGGGGAACTAATGAAAAACTGTTTTTT.

This clonotype showed up many times. The V call is TRBV11-2, the J call TRBJ2-1; a weak D match, TRBD2 (5 bases). Germline lookup yields CDR1 SGHAT and CDR2 FQNNGV. V was clipped by 1 base and J by 5 bases, with 9 bases between them. This CDR3 spans 14 amino acids. CDR3 in amino acids: CASSLGRENNEQFF. Written as DNA, the CDR3 is TGTGCCAGCAGCTTAGGACGGGAAAACAATGAGCAGTTCTTC.

Remarks on this clonotype: With a much larger clone just one base away, this may be a read error. The CDR3 region has the DNA TGCAGTGCTAGAGACCGGGACCTCCCTTCTCAGCCCCAGCATTTT. It yields the protein CSARDRDLPSQPQHF. This chain uses TRBV20-1 with TRBJ1-5; possible D gene TRBD1, 5 bases. The length of the CDR3 is 15 residues. Germline V gene data show CDR1 as DFQATT and CDR2 as SNEGSKA (reference sequence). V lost 0 bases and J lost 6, with 15 bases in between.

V usage is TRBV4-1 and J usage is TRBJ1-1, with unresolved D. The V gene lost 6 bases and the J gene lost 4 bases, with 12 bases spanning the gap. Per the germline V gene, CDR1 is MGHRA and CDR2 is YSYEKL. This CDR3 contains 13 residues. As DNA, the CDR3 is TGCGCCAGCAGGGATGCGGGGTCCACTGAAGCTTTCTTT. This translates into CASRDAGSTEAFF.

This clonotype showed up just a few times. The chain carries TRBV6-5 and TRBJ1-1; D call uncertain. Trimming took off 4 bases at V and 1 base at J, with 7 bases between the two ends. CDR1 is MNHEY and CDR2 is SVGAGI in the germline V gene. The CDR3 consists of 13 residues. The CDR3 nucleotides are TGTGCCAGCAGTTTCACAGAGAACACTGAAGCTTTCTTT. Translating it yields CASSFTENTEAFF.

This clonotype has a handful of counts. Just one base apart from a much larger clone, this may be a read error. No conserved phenylalanine or tryptophan is present at the end of the CDR3, so a read error is the likely explanation. The J gene is TRBJ1-2, the V gene TRBV4-1; no reliable D call. CDR1 is MGHRA and CDR2 is YSYEKL in the germline V gene. This CDR3 is built from 15 residues. V lost 4 bases and J 4 bases, leaving 16 bases between the germline ends. The CDR3 region has the DNA TGCGCCAGCAGCCTCTCCTCCCAGGTCGGCTATGGCTACACCTCC. Translation gives CASSLSSQVGYGYTS.

The chain couples TRBV5-1 to TRBJ1-5; 7 bases agree with TRBD1. Germline assignment: CDR1 SGHRS and CDR2 YFSETQ. With 4 bases clipped from V and 14 bases from J, the junction kept 12 bases outside the gene matches. CDR3 length: 13 residues. DNA of the CDR3: TGCGCCAGCAGCACTTCCGGGACAGCCTACGAGCATTTT. This codes for CASSTSGTAYEHF.

This clonotype was detected only once. A much more abundant neighbour one base away suggests this may be a read error. V usage is TRBV5-1 and J usage is TRBJ2-5; 7 bases are a match to TRBD2. The CDR3 has 15 amino acids. Germline V gene data show CDR1 as SGHRS and CDR2 as YFSETQ. Germline trimming cut 0 bases from V and 4 bases from J; bases unmatched to any gene: 6. The CDR3, as DNA: TGCGCCAGCAGCTTGGCGCTAGCGGTTAGAGAGACCCAGTACTTC. Protein product: CASSLALAVRETQYF.